This T cell receptor (beta chain) was found in a study of T cell repertoires in cytomegalovirus infection. This CDR3 comprises 18 residues. Trimming removed 2 bases at V and 0 bases at J, with 20 bases between. CDR1 is MDHEN and CDR2 is SYDVKM in the germline V gene. TCRdb processed the reads anew with MiXCR; each CDR3 protein has one entry. This sample has about 530,000 distinct CDR3 sequences, with about a quarter found just once. The sequencing sample was made of PBMCs. The chain carries TRBV28 and TRBJ2-7; D is tentatively TRBD1 or TRBD2 (5 bases each). The TCR was taken from a human donor in good health (CMV status not recorded). Some clones in this sample may be carry-over from other donors' samples. CDR3 DNA: TGTGCCAGCAGTTTAGGGCTTGAGGGGCCAATAAGCTCCTACGAGCAGTACTTC. This translates into CASSLGLEGPISSYEQYF. Drawing the rest from reference TRBV28 and TRBJ2-7, the complete variable domain is DVKVTQSSRYLVKRTGEKVFLECVQDMDHENMFWYRQDPGLGLRLIYFSYDVKMKEKGDIPEGYSVSREKKERFSLILESASTNQTSMYLCASSLGLEGPISSYEQYFGPGTRLTVT.